This T cell receptor beta chain was sequenced in a study of T cells in Graves' hyperthyroidism and ophthalmopathy. Researchers amplified the TCR beta CDR3 regions from RNA transcripts. RT-PCR in the first round (using the HTBI primer set) targeted the TCR CDR3. One entry per CDR3 protein results from TCRdb running MiXCR on the multiplex PCR reads. Seen here are under 800,000 distinct CDR3 sequences, roughly 15% observed once, and the top ten hold 10%. V shed 5 bases and J 6 bases; nucleotides not matched to a gene: 6. CDR3 length: 15 residues. Germline V gene data show CDR1 as MNHNS and CDR2 as SASEGT. This clonotype was seen repeatedly, ten times or more.

The chain uses TRBV6-1 and TRBJ2-3; 12 positions agree with TRBD2. Source material: blood. The TCR was taken from a woman younger than 35 with Graves' hyperthyroidism. In nucleotides, the CDR3 is TGTGCCAGCAGTAACCTAGCGGGAGGGTTGGATACGCAGTATTTT. Its translation is CASSNLAGGLDTQYF.